This entry lists 11 T cell receptor beta chains sequenced from one sample in a study of OX40 agonist ivuxolimab in advanced cancers. TCRdb keeps only in-frame clones here, not all; method: immunoSEQ multiplex PCR. The data hold tens of thousands of clones, with over 80% observed a single time. This material consisted of CD4+ or CD8+ T cells sorted from blood, taken in a trial of the OX40 agonist ivuxolimab. These receptor sequences come from an adult with an advanced solid tumor such as melanoma, head and neck, liver or kidney cancer.

The chain recombines TRBV10-2 with TRBJ2-1; D ambiguous. With 8 bases removed from V and 2 bases from J, the gap between germline ends came to 7 bases. CDR3 length: 12 residues. The germline CDR1 and CDR2 sequences are WSHSY and SAAADI. The CDR3 protein is CASGQTYNEQFF. The CDR3 bases are TGCGCCAGCGGGCAGACCTACAATGAGCAGTTCTTC.

This chain connects TRBV27 to TRBJ2-1, with 7 bases that match TRBD1. V dropped 3 bases and J dropped 5; count of bases not matched to a gene: 7. The CDR3 covers 15 residues. The germline gives CDR1 MNHEY, CDR2 SMNVEV (reference sequence). CDR3 coding DNA: TGTGCCAGCAGTTTCCCGGGACAGTTGGACAATGAGCAGTTCTTC. Protein sequence: CASSFPGQLDNEQFF.

The genes are TRBV5-1 and TRBJ2-5; possibly TRBD1 for D (5 bases). CDR3 length: 14 residues. The germline gives CDR1 SGHRS, CDR2 YFSETQ. Trimming stripped 1 base from V and 5 bases from J, with 12 bases between. The CDR3 here is CASSLYPGWETQYF. CDR3 in DNA: TGCGCCAGCAGCTTGTACCCAGGGTGGGAGACCCAGTACTTC.

This chain joins TRBV29-1 and TRBJ2-2; a possible D gene is TRBD2 (6 bases). CDR1 SQVTM and CDR2 ANQGSEA come from the germline V gene. Trimming pared 5 bases from V and 4 bases from J, leaving 14 bases between. This CDR3 is built from 14 residues. The CDR3 nucleotides are TGCAGCGTTAGGGCCGGGAGTGGCACCGGGGAGCTGTTTTTT. This translates into CSVRAGSGTGELFF.

The genes are TRBV11-2 and TRBJ2-3; D is perhaps TRBD1 or TRBD2 (5 bases each). V gave up 3 bases and J gave up 6 bases, with 19 bases separating them. The CDR3 loop spans 16 amino acids. The germline CDR1 and CDR2 sequences are SGHAT and FQNNGV. The chain's CDR3 is CASSLGETARSDTQYF. The CDR3, as DNA: TGTGCCAGCAGCTTGGGGGAGACAGCACGGTCGGATACGCAGTATTTT.

The chain recombines TRBV5-6 with TRBJ1-2, with D unresolved. The V gene's germline CDR1 is SGHDT and CDR2 YYEEEE. V lost 0 bases to trimming and J lost 4 bases, with 10 bases between them. This CDR3 spans 14 amino acids. The DNA for the CDR3 is TGTGCCAGCAGCTTGGGGAGTGAGGCCTATGGCTACACCTTC. Translating gives CASSLGSEAYGYTF. The full variable domain, in which reference TRBV5-6 and TRBJ1-2 provide the parts outside the CDR3, is DAGVTQSPTHLIKTRGQQVTLRCSPKSGHDTVSWYQQALGQGPQFIFQYYEEEERQRGNFPDRFSGHQFPNYSSELNVNALLLGDSALYLCASSLGSEAYGYTFGSGTRLTVV.

J is TRBJ2-1 and V is TRBV11-2, with D uncertain. V was pared by 4 bases and J by 4 bases, with 8 bases between. Per germline, CDR1 SGHAT and CDR2 FQNNGV. This CDR3 comprises 13 residues. The DNA of the CDR3 is TGTGCCAGCAGCTCGGACGGATACAATGAGCAGTTCTTC. Residues: CASSSDGYNEQFF.

This clone was seen more than once but under ten times. The V call is TRBV27, the J call TRBJ2-1; D may be TRBD2 (6 bases). This CDR3 spans 15 amino acids. Trimming shortened V by 3 bases and J by 1 base, and 10 bases separated the two germline ends. Germline V gene sequence: CDR1 MNHEY, CDR2 SMNVEV (reference sequence). Here the CDR3 DNA reads TGTGCCAGCAGTTTGGACGGGAGTTCCTACAATGAGCAGTTCTTC. It codes for CASSLDGSSYNEQFF.

The chain couples TRBV6-4 to TRBJ2-4; TRBD2 agrees at 8 bases. The germline V gene has CDR1 MRHNA and CDR2 SNTAGT. The CDR3 totals 12 residues. J lost 9 bases, V lost 2 bases, and 0 bases had no gene match. CDR3 amino acids: CASSDAGGIQYF. DNA for the CDR3: TGTGCCAGCAGTGACGCGGGGGGCATTCAGTACTTC.

This chain links TRBV6-1 with TRBJ2-3; D remains ambiguous. The CDR3 spans 15 residues. V was shortened by 1 base and J by 8 bases, with 16 bases between the two germline ends. Per the germline V gene, CDR1 is MNHNS and CDR2 is SASEGT. The CDR3 DNA sequence: TGTGCCAGCAGTGAAGTAGCTCGCCCACCGGGTACGCAGTATTTT. Protein product: CASSEVARPPGTQYF.

The chain carries TRBV10-3 and TRBJ1-1; TRBD1 agrees at 9 bases. This CDR3 has 14 residues. CDR1 is ENHRY and CDR2 is SYGVKD in the germline V gene. J lost 0 bases, V lost 6 bases, and 2 bases had no gene match. DNA for the CDR3: TGTGCCATCAGCCGGGACAGGGTGAACACTGAAGCTTTCTTT. It yields the protein CAISRDRVNTEAFF.